This T cell receptor (beta chain) was captured in a study of T cell responses to AZD1222 COVID-19 vaccine. Study-wide points: Clonal diversity was possibly underestimated; the donors were predominantly white British and more often female. Repertoire sampling was restricted to post-peak T cell response timepoints.

Clones were read by immunoSEQ multiplex PCR, and TCRdb kept only the in-frame ones, dropping some. The table shows some 100,000 clones, with approximately 90% occurring only once. CDR3 length: 14 amino acids. Trimming at V came to 5 bases and at J to 6 bases, leaving 8 bases not matched to a gene. Per the germline V gene, CDR1 is SEHNR and CDR2 is FQNEAQ (reference sequence). Note on this clone: Antigen: not known.

This sequence originates from an adult in good health. The genes are TRBV7-9 and TRBJ2-7; 9 nucleotides agree with TRBD1. The source material was peripheral blood, sampled on day 0 of AZD1222 vaccination. The CDR3 DNA sequence: TGTGCCAGCAGCCACTGGACAGGGGTCGGCGAGCAGTACTTC. Protein: CASSHWTGVGEQYF.